This is a list of T cell receptor beta chains from one sample in a study of blood T cell repertoires in COVID-19. The data were produced by immunoSEQ multiplex PCR, yet TCRdb's version contains in-frame clones alone and is incomplete. This sample has over 200,000 clones, with around 90% found just once. The sample taken for sequencing was PBMCs or T cells enriched from blood (not recorded which). The receptor set was obtained from a man between 25 and 39 years old who had recovered from COVID-19. CDR3s include the opening cysteine and the closing phenylalanine or tryptophan. The D gene is left open where the match is weak. Clone size is shown for a subset of rows, as once, few, many or a class of expanded clone.

abundance	v_gene	d_gene	j_gene	CDR3nt	CDR3aa
NA	TRBV12-3/TRBV12-4	NA	TRBJ2-7	TGTGCCAGCAGTTTCGGACTCGCCTACGAGCAGTACTTC	CASSFGLAYEQYF
NA	TRBV27	TRBD1	TRBJ1-4	TGTGCCAGCAGTCCCCCGGACAGGCGAAATGAAAAACTGTTTTTT	CASSPPDRRNEKLFF
once	TRBV7-2	NA	TRBJ1-2	TGTGCCAGCACCCTGGGTGGGCAGAACTATGGCTACACCTTC	CASTLGGQNYGYTF
NA	TRBV27	NA	TRBJ1-6	TGTGCCAGCAGTCCTCGTACGGGACTCTATAATTCACCCCTCCACTTT	CASSPRTGLYNSPLHF
NA	TRBV7-6	TRBD2	TRBJ2-5	TGTGCCAGCAGCCCTAGCGGGGCACCCGCGAAGACCCAGTACTTC	CASSPSGAPAKTQYF
NA	TRBV12-3/TRBV12-4	NA	TRBJ2-7	TGTGCCAGCAGCAACGGACTCCTCGGGAAGCAGTACTTC	CASSNGLLGKQYF
once	TRBV28	NA	TRBJ2-7	TGTGCCAGCAGTTTGGGCGCTTTTTTAACCTACGAGCAGTACTTC	CASSLGAFLTYEQYF
NA	TRBV30	NA	TRBJ1-1	TGTGCCTGGAGGGCCAACACAAACACTGAAGCTTTCTTT	CAWRANTNTEAFF
NA	TRBV18	TRBD1	TRBJ1-2	TGTGCCAGCTCACCATCGGGACAGGGTGGCTACACCTTC	CASSPSGQGGYTF
once	TRBV18	NA	TRBJ2-1	TGTGCCAGCTCCGCTACTAGTTCTTCCTACAATGAGCAGTTCTTC	CASSATSSSYNEQFF
NA	TRBV4-2	TRBD1	TRBJ1-1	TGTGCCAGCCATCAGGGGGCGCGAGTGAACACTGAAGCTTTCTTT	CASHQGARVNTEAFF
NA	TRBV27	TRBD2	TRBJ2-1	TGTGCCAGCAGAGCGGGAGAGCGGTACAATGAGCAGTTCTTC	CASRAGERYNEQFF
NA	TRBV3-1/TRBV3-2	NA	TRBJ1-5	TGTGCCAGCAGCCTTTCTCTTTATCAGCCCCAGCATTTT	CASSLSLYQPQHF
NA	TRBV7-9	NA	TRBJ2-5	TGTGCCAGCAGCTTAGGCCGTACTCAAGAGACCCAGTACTTC	CASSLGRTQETQYF
NA	TRBV7-9	TRBD2	TRBJ2-7	TGTGCCAGCAGCCCCCTAGCGGGGGGGCCTATTTCCTACGAGCAGTACTTC	CASSPLAGGPISYEQYF
once	TRBV11-2	NA	TRBJ2-7	TGTGCCAGCAGCTTAGTAAGAGGGGGGGGCCTTAGGGAGCAGTACTTC	CASSLVRGGGLREQYF
once	TRBV18	TRBD2	TRBJ2-7	TGTGCCAGCTCACCCGGACTAGCGGGGACCTACGAGCAGTACTTC	CASSPGLAGTYEQYF
few	TRBV7-2	NA	TRBJ2-7	TGTGCCAGCAGCTTTAGAGGGGGAAGTTTTGGCTACGAGCAGTACTTC	CASSFRGGSFGYEQYF
NA	TRBV28	NA	TRBJ1-5	TGTGCCAGCAGTTTGGGTGGCGGAGCATGGGTCTATCAGCCCCAGCATTTT	CASSLGGGAWVYQPQHF
NA	TRBV29-1	NA	TRBJ2-6	TGCAGCGTTGTTTTGAGGGGGCGGGAAGCTGGGGCCAACGTCCTGACTTTC	CSVVLRGREAGANVLTF
NA	TRBV30	NA	TRBJ1-6	TGTGCCTGGAGTGTACAGTATAATTCACCCCTCCACTTT	CAWSVQYNSPLHF
NA	TRBV5-1	TRBD1	TRBJ1-6	TGCGCCAGCAGCCAAACACCGGGACAGGGAAATTCACCCCTCCACTTT	CASSQTPGQGNSPLHF
few	TRBV6-2/TRBV6-3	NA	TRBJ2-7	TGTGCCAGCTGTTCGGCCTACGAGCAGTACTTC	CASCSAYEQYF
NA	TRBV4-1	TRBD1	TRBJ2-7	TGCGCCAGCAGCAAAACGACAGGGACCGAGCAGTACTTC	CASSKTTGTEQYF
NA	TRBV4-1	NA	TRBJ2-1	TGCGCCAGCAGCCAAGACGGGACATCCTACAATGAGCAGTTCTTC	CASSQDGTSYNEQFF
NA	TRBV11-2	NA	TRBJ2-7	TGTGCCAGCAGCTTAACGAGCGGAGGCTCCTACGAGCAGTACTTC	CASSLTSGGSYEQYF
few	TRBV24-1	TRBD1	TRBJ2-1	TGTGCCACCAGTGATTCAGGACAGGGGATAAATGAGCAGTTCTTC	CATSDSGQGINEQFF
NA	TRBV30	TRBD2	TRBJ2-5	TGTGCCTGGAGCGGCGGACTAGCGGGAGGCCAAGAGACCCAGTACTTC	CAWSGGLAGGQETQYF
once	TRBV9	NA	TRBJ1-2	TGTGCCAGCAGCGTCGGGGTTGGGAGGGTTGGCTACACCTTC	CASSVGVGRVGYTF
NA	TRBV3-1/TRBV3-2	NA	TRBJ2-1	TGTGCCAGCAGCCAATTACTCTTGCATGAGCAGTTCTTC	CASSQLLLHEQFF
once	TRBV19	NA	TRBJ2-5	TGTGCCAGTAGTATTAAGAGCCAAGAGACCCAGTACTTC	CASSIKSQETQYF
NA	TRBV30	TRBD1	TRBJ1-6	TGTGCCTGGAGGAAGACAGGGGGAGTTTCACCCCTCCACTTT	CAWRKTGGVSPLHF
NA	TRBV5-1	NA	TRBJ1-5	TGCGCCAGCAGCTTGGACGGGGAGGCTATTCAGCCCCAGCATTTT	CASSLDGEAIQPQHF